These T cell receptor beta chains were read from a single sample in a study of graft-versus-host responses after intestinal transplantation. Using immunoSEQ multiplex PCR, the repertoire was profiled, and TCRdb retains in-frame clones only, with some absent. The sample consists of roughly 50,000 clones, about 90% of them appearing once. This sample comprised PBMCs, obtained roughly 95 weeks after intestinal transplant. The source is a human patient who received an intestinal transplant, so some T cells may come from the graft donor. Each CDR3 is given with its conserved first and last residue. D genes are given only for firm matches.

>NA|TRBV18|TRBJ2-3
CASSFGQTPSTDTQYF
TGTGCCAGCTCATTCGGACAGACTCCTAGCACAGATACGCAGTATTTT
>TRBD1|TRBV5-1|TRBJ2-2
CASSAGDRGNTGELFF
TGCGCCAGCAGCGCAGGGGACAGGGGCAACACCGGGGAGCTGTTTTTT
>NA|TRBV5-1|TRBJ1-1
CASSLALRNTEAFF
TGCGCCAGCAGCTTGGCGCTCAGAAACACTGAAGCTTTCTTT
>NA|TRBV6-6|TRBJ2-7
CASGSDEQYF
TGTGCCAGCGGCTCCGACGAGCAGTACTTC
>TRBD1|TRBV7-9|TRBJ1-2
CASSFGTGIGYTF
TGTGCCAGCAGCTTTGGGACAGGGATTGGCTACACCTTC
>NA|TRBV5-1|TRBJ2-1
CASSLEGRYNEQFF
TGCGCCAGCAGCTTGGAGGGTCGGTACAATGAGCAGTTCTTC
>TRBD1|TRBV7-6|TRBJ1-2
CASSFFLGGTAFWVFYGYTF
TGTGCCAGCAGCTTTTTCCTAGGTGGGACAGCCTTTTGGGTCTTCTATGGCTACACCTTC
>NA|TRBV2|TRBJ1-4
CASSEPVGSTNEKLFF
TGTGCCAGCAGTGAGCCGGTGGGATCAACTAATGAAAAACTGTTTTTT
>NA|TRBV10-3|TRBJ1-2
CAIREGRNYGYTF
TGTGCCATCAGGGAGGGGCGTAACTATGGCTACACCTTC
>NA|TRBV27|TRBJ2-7
CASRPVGSYEQYF
TGTGCCAGCCGCCCGGTGGGCTCGTACGAGCAGTACTTC